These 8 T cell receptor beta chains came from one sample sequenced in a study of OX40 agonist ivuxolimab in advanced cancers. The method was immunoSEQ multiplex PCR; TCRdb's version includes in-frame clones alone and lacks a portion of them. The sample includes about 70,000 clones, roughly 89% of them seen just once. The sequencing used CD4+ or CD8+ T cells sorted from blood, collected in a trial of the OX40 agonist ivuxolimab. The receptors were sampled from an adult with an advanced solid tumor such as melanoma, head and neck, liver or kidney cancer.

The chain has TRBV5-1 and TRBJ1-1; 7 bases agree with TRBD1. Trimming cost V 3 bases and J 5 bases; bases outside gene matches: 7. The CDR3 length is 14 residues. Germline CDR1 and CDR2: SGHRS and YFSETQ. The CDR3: CASSSQGRGTEAFF. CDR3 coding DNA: TGCGCCAGCAGCTCACAGGGGAGGGGGACTGAAGCTTTCTTT.

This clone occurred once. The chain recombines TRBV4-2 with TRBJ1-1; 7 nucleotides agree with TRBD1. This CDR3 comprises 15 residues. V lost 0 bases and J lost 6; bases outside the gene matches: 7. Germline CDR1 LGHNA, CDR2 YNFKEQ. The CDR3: CASSQDRDRAAEAFF. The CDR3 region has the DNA TGTGCCAGCAGCCAAGATAGAGACAGGGCCGCTGAAGCTTTCTTT.

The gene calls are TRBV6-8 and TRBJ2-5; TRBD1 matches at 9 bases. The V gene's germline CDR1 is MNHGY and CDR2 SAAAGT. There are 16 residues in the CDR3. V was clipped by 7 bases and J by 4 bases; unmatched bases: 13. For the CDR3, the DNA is TGTGCCAGCACCCCCCGACCACAGGGGGCTGGAGAGACCCAGTACTTC. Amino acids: CASTPRPQGAGETQYF.

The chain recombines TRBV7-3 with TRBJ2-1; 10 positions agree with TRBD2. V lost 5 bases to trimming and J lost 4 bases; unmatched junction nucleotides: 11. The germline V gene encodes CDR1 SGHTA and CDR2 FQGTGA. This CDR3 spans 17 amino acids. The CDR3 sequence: CASSVHPAGGPYNEQFF. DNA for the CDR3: TGTGCCAGCAGCGTCCACCCAGCGGGGGGGCCGTACAATGAGCAGTTCTTC. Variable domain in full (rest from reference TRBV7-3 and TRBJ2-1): GAGVSQTPSNKVTEKGKYVELRCDPISGHTALYWYRQSLGQGPEFLIYFQGTGAADDSGLPNDRFFAVRPEGSVSTLKIQRTERGDSAVYLCASSVHPAGGPYNEQFFGPGTRLTVL.

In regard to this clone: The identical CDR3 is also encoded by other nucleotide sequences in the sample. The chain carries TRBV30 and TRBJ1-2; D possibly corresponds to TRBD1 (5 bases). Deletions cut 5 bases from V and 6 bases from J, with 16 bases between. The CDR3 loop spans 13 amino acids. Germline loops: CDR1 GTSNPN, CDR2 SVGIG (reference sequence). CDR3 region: CAWVKAEDNGYTF. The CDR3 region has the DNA TGTGCCTGGGTGAAGGCCGAGGACAATGGCTACACCTTC.

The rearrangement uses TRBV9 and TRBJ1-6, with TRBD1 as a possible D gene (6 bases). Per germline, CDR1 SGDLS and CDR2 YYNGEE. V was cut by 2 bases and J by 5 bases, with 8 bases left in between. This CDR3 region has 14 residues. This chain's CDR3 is CASSVRQDNSPLHF. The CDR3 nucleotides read TGTGCCAGCAGCGTCCGACAGGATAATTCACCCCTCCACTTT.

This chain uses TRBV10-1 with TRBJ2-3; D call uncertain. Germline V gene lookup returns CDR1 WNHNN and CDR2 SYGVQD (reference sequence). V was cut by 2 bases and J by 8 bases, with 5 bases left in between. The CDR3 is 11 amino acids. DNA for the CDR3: TGCGCCAGCAGTGAGGGTCTTACGCAGTATTTT. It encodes CASSEGLTQYF.

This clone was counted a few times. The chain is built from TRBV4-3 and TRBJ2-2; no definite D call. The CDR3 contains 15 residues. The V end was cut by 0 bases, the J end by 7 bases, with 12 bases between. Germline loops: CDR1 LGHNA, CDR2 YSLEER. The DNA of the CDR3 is TGCGCCAGCAGCCAAGATGTGGCAGAAGGCGGGGAGCTGTTTTTT. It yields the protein CASSQDVAEGGELFF.